The TCR beta chain under discussion was sequenced for a study of T cells expressing NK-cell markers. Turning to the study itself: It was from sorted CD3+CD56+NKG2C+, CD3+CD56+NKG2C- and CD3+CD56-NKG2C+ T cells that TCR beta repertoires came. General study findings and limits: Nothing established the HCMV specificity of expanded NKG2C+ T cell clones. Researchers report these clonotypes also headed the CD3+CD56-NKG2C+ fraction in four donors.

The V gene's germline CDR1 is SGHRS and CDR2 YFSETQ. The CDR3 is 16 residues long. Points on this clonotype: Its antigen remains unidentified.

Beta-chain TCR cDNA was generated via 5'RACE template switching with UMIs. TCRdb derives one entry per CDR3 protein from the 5' RACE reads, leaving out DNA. With 500,000 or so distinct CDR3 sequences in the sample, the ten largest clones hold roughly 3.5%. This sequence joins TRBV5-1 and TRBJ1-1. The sequencing input was blood T cells: a sorted CD56 or NKG2C T cell subset, CD4+ or CD8+ T cells, or bulk PBMC T cells (not recorded which). This clonotype was sampled from a man younger than 35 in good health. CDR3 protein: CASSLSAGLLNTEAFF.